This is a list of T cell receptor beta chains from one sample in a study of neurological immune-mediated disorders. TCRdb analysed the 5' RACE reads with MiXCR anew, one entry per CDR3 protein. The data contain approximately 82,000 distinct CDR3 sequences, less than 15% of them singletons. The sequencing input was PBMCs. The receptors were sampled from a female donor with HTLV-1-associated myelopathy (HAM/TSP). Each CDR3 is given with its conserved first and last residue. D genes are given only for firm matches. Not all rows give a size; the values are once, few, many and, for expanded clones, a class.

d_call: TRBD2; v_call: TRBV5-1; clone_size: -; j_call: TRBJ2-3; cdr3_nt: TGCGCCAGCAGCTTGGGGACTAGGATGTGGGTAGATACGCAGTATTTT; cdr3_aa: CASSLGTRMWVDTQYF
d_call: TRBD2; v_call: TRBV20-1; clone_size: many; j_call: TRBJ2-7; cdr3_nt: TGCAGTGCTAGCCCCCTAGCGGGGGGCCCCTACGAGCAGTACTTC; cdr3_aa: CSASPLAGGPYEQYF
d_call: -; v_call: TRBV28; clone_size: -; j_call: TRBJ2-5; cdr3_nt: TGTACCAGCAGCCCGGGACGTTGGGAGACCCAGTACTTC; cdr3_aa: CTSSPGRWETQYF
d_call: TRBD2; v_call: TRBV12-3/TRBV12-4; clone_size: many; j_call: TRBJ2-1; cdr3_nt: TGTGCCAGCAGTTCCAGCGGGGGGGCTCACAATGAGCAGTTCTTC; cdr3_aa: CASSSSGGAHNEQFF
d_call: -; v_call: TRBV7-9; clone_size: many; j_call: TRBJ2-7; cdr3_nt: TGTGCCAGCAGCTTATCTCCAGGCACCTACGAGCAGTACTTC; cdr3_aa: CASSLSPGTYEQYF
d_call: TRBD2; v_call: TRBV5-1; clone_size: many; j_call: TRBJ2-1; cdr3_nt: TGCGCCAGCAGCTTGGGGGGTAGCGGGGGGGCGGAGGAGCAGTTCTTC; cdr3_aa: CASSLGGSGGAEEQFF
d_call: TRBD1; v_call: TRBV10-2; clone_size: few; j_call: TRBJ1-2; cdr3_nt: TGCGCCAGCGGAAGGGGGACAGGGTCCACCTATGGCTACACCTTC; cdr3_aa: CASGRGTGSTYGYTF
d_call: -; v_call: TRBV6-1; clone_size: many; j_call: TRBJ2-5; cdr3_nt: TGTGCCAGCAAAGGGATAGAGACCCAGTACTTC; cdr3_aa: CASKGIETQYF
d_call: -; v_call: TRBV5-1; clone_size: many; j_call: TRBJ1-1; cdr3_nt: TGCGCCAGCAGCATCGGACAGTTAAACACTGAAGCTTTCTTT; cdr3_aa: CASSIGQLNTEAFF
d_call: -; v_call: TRBV20-1; clone_size: many; j_call: TRBJ2-5; cdr3_nt: TGCAGTGCTAGTAGGACAGCGCAAGAGACCCAGTACTTC; cdr3_aa: CSASRTAQETQYF
d_call: -; v_call: TRBV7-3; clone_size: many; j_call: TRBJ1-1; cdr3_nt: TGTGCCAGCAGCTTAAACACACGGGGAGGGCACACTGAAGCTTTCTTT; cdr3_aa: CASSLNTRGGHTEAFF
d_call: -; v_call: TRBV5-1; clone_size: few; j_call: TRBJ2-5; cdr3_nt: TGCGCCAGCACACCATCTCCGGGACGGCAAGAGACCCAGTACTTC; cdr3_aa: CASTPSPGRQETQYF
d_call: -; v_call: TRBV10-3; clone_size: many; j_call: TRBJ2-6; cdr3_nt: TGTGCCATCAGTGAGGGGGAGGCTGGGGCCAACGTCCTGACTTTC; cdr3_aa: CAISEGEAGANVLTF
d_call: -; v_call: TRBV6-5; clone_size: many; j_call: TRBJ2-7; cdr3_nt: TGTGCCAGCAGTCCGCTAGGACAAGGCCACGAGCAGTACTTC; cdr3_aa: CASSPLGQGHEQYF
d_call: -; v_call: TRBV4-1; clone_size: -; j_call: TRBJ2-2; cdr3_nt: TGCGCCAGCAGCCAAGAGGAGCAGGAGCTGTTTTTT; cdr3_aa: CASSQEEQELFF
d_call: -; v_call: TRBV5-1; clone_size: many; j_call: TRBJ2-7; cdr3_nt: TGCGCCAGCAGCCTGTCCCAGACTGAATACGAGCAGTACTTC; cdr3_aa: CASSLSQTEYEQYF
d_call: TRBD1; v_call: TRBV12-3/TRBV12-4; clone_size: many; j_call: TRBJ2-2; cdr3_nt: TGTGCCAGCAGTTACAGGGGTAGGACCGGGGAGCTGTTTTTT; cdr3_aa: CASSYRGRTGELFF
d_call: TRBD1; v_call: TRBV5-1; clone_size: many; j_call: TRBJ2-1; cdr3_nt: TGCGCCAGCAGCAGAGGACAGGGTGGCCACAATGAGCAGTTCTTC; cdr3_aa: CASSRGQGGHNEQFF
d_call: -; v_call: TRBV5-1; clone_size: many; j_call: TRBJ1-1; cdr3_nt: TGCGCCAGCAGCTTGACAGGGATGAACACTGAAGCTTTCTTT; cdr3_aa: CASSLTGMNTEAFF
d_call: -; v_call: TRBV7-9; clone_size: many; j_call: TRBJ1-5; cdr3_nt: TGTGCCAGCAGCTTAGTAGGGCAGGGAAGCAATCAGCCCCAGCATTTT; cdr3_aa: CASSLVGQGSNQPQHF
d_call: -; v_call: TRBV18; clone_size: many; j_call: TRBJ2-7; cdr3_nt: TGTGCCAGCTCACCAGTCACCCCCGGCGGAGCCTACGAGCAGTACTTC; cdr3_aa: CASSPVTPGGAYEQYF
d_call: -; v_call: TRBV7-3; clone_size: many; j_call: TRBJ1-1; cdr3_nt: TGTGCCAGCAGCCCCCGGGGGGGCAGTTACACTGAAGCTTTCTTT; cdr3_aa: CASSPRGGSYTEAFF
d_call: -; v_call: TRBV6-1; clone_size: many; j_call: TRBJ1-5; cdr3_nt: TGTGCCAGCAGTGAAGCCCCGGGTAGGGTGGATCAGCCCCAGCATTTT; cdr3_aa: CASSEAPGRVDQPQHF
d_call: TRBD1; v_call: TRBV20-1; clone_size: many; j_call: TRBJ2-7; cdr3_nt: TGCAGTGCTAGAGATATTTATGGGACAGGGAGCTCCTACGAGCAGTACTTC; cdr3_aa: CSARDIYGTGSSYEQYF
d_call: -; v_call: TRBV12-3/TRBV12-4; clone_size: many; j_call: TRBJ2-2; cdr3_nt: TGTGCCAGCAGTTTAGTGGGATCGGGCGGGGAGCTGTTTTTT; cdr3_aa: CASSLVGSGGELFF
d_call: -; v_call: TRBV4-2; clone_size: many; j_call: TRBJ1-1; cdr3_nt: TGTGCCAGCAGCCAAGAACTAAGGCAGGATGAAGCTTTCTTT; cdr3_aa: CASSQELRQDEAFF
d_call: -; v_call: TRBV5-1; clone_size: -; j_call: TRBJ2-2; cdr3_nt: TGCGCCAGCAGCTTCGGGCGGAGGAACACCGGGGAGCTGTTTTTT; cdr3_aa: CASSFGRRNTGELFF
d_call: -; v_call: TRBV20-1; clone_size: many; j_call: TRBJ2-1; cdr3_nt: TGCAGTGCTAGAGTAACCCGTGGAGATGAGCAGTTCTTC; cdr3_aa: CSARVTRGDEQFF
d_call: TRBD2; v_call: TRBV11-2; clone_size: -; j_call: TRBJ2-2; cdr3_nt: TGTGCCAGCAGCTCCCGGGCGAGTAGGGCGGGGGGGCCCACCGGGGAGCTGTTTTTT; cdr3_aa: CASSSRASRAGGPTGELFF
d_call: -; v_call: TRBV5-5; clone_size: many; j_call: TRBJ2-2; cdr3_nt: TGTGCCAGCAGCTTGGGGTCGAGGAGGGGGGACACCGGGGAGCTGTTTTTT; cdr3_aa: CASSLGSRRGDTGELFF
d_call: -; v_call: TRBV29-1; clone_size: many; j_call: TRBJ2-5; cdr3_nt: TGCAGCGTTGACCGGGGCTACCAAGAGACCCAGTACTTC; cdr3_aa: CSVDRGYQETQYF
d_call: TRBD2; v_call: TRBV20-1; clone_size: many; j_call: TRBJ2-7; cdr3_nt: TGCAGTGCTAAAAGCGGGGGGGCCTCCTACGAGCAGTACTTC; cdr3_aa: CSAKSGGASYEQYF
d_call: -; v_call: TRBV12-3/TRBV12-4; clone_size: few; j_call: TRBJ2-7; cdr3_nt: TGTGCCAGCAGCGCCTCAGGGATTCGCTACGAGCAGTACTTC; cdr3_aa: CASSASGIRYEQYF
d_call: -; v_call: TRBV9; clone_size: few; j_call: TRBJ2-3; cdr3_nt: TGTGCCAGCAGCGTAGTACCGGGCGCCACAGATACGCAGTATTTT; cdr3_aa: CASSVVPGATDTQYF
d_call: TRBD1; v_call: TRBV7-2; clone_size: many; j_call: TRBJ1-5; cdr3_nt: TGTGCCAGCAGCCTCGACAGGGGGTCCGGGAAACAGCCCCAGCATTTT; cdr3_aa: CASSLDRGSGKQPQHF
d_call: -; v_call: TRBV5-1; clone_size: many; j_call: TRBJ2-3; cdr3_nt: TGCGCCAGCAGCTTGGGGGGGGCCAGCCCAGGAGATACGCAGTATTTT; cdr3_aa: CASSLGGASPGDTQYF
d_call: TRBD1; v_call: TRBV19; clone_size: -; j_call: TRBJ2-7; cdr3_nt: TGTGCCAGTAGGGAGGACAGGGGATACTCCTACGAGCAGTACTTC; cdr3_aa: CASREDRGYSYEQYF
d_call: TRBD1; v_call: TRBV29-1; clone_size: many; j_call: TRBJ1-4; cdr3_nt: TGCAGCGTGGGGACAGGGCTTGAAAAACTGTTTTTT; cdr3_aa: CSVGTGLEKLFF
d_call: TRBD2; v_call: TRBV4-1; clone_size: many; j_call: TRBJ2-3; cdr3_nt: TGCGCCAGCAGCCAGACTAGCGGGGTCGGCGCAGATACGCAGTATTTT; cdr3_aa: CASSQTSGVGADTQYF
d_call: TRBD1; v_call: TRBV10-3; clone_size: many; j_call: TRBJ2-3; cdr3_nt: TGTGCCATCAATTCAGGGGGTCTCACAGATACGCAGTATTTT; cdr3_aa: CAINSGGLTDTQYF
d_call: -; v_call: TRBV12-3/TRBV12-4; clone_size: many; j_call: TRBJ2-2; cdr3_nt: TGTGCCAGCAGTTCCAGGGTCCCGAACACCGGGGAGCTGTTTTTT; cdr3_aa: CASSSRVPNTGELFF
d_call: -; v_call: TRBV3-1; clone_size: -; j_call: TRBJ1-1; cdr3_nt: TGTGCCAGCAGCCAAAGGTTGTACAGGGAGTATGAAGCTTTCTTT; cdr3_aa: CASSQRLYREYEAFF
d_call: -; v_call: TRBV7-9; clone_size: many; j_call: TRBJ2-7; cdr3_nt: TGTGCCAGCAGCCCGTTGAGATACGAGCAGTACTTC; cdr3_aa: CASSPLRYEQYF
d_call: -; v_call: TRBV5-1; clone_size: -; j_call: TRBJ1-1; cdr3_nt: TGCGCCAGCAGCTTTTTCGACAGTTTGAACACTGAAGCTTTCTTT; cdr3_aa: CASSFFDSLNTEAFF
d_call: -; v_call: TRBV29-1; clone_size: -; j_call: TRBJ2-5; cdr3_nt: TGCAGCGCCAACAGAAATCAAGAGACCCAGTACTTC; cdr3_aa: CSANRNQETQYF
d_call: TRBD1; v_call: TRBV5-1; clone_size: many; j_call: TRBJ2-2; cdr3_nt: TGCGCCAGCAGACCCTTACAGGGGCCCGGGGAGCTGTTTTTT; cdr3_aa: CASRPLQGPGELFF
d_call: -; v_call: TRBV6-5; clone_size: -; j_call: TRBJ2-6; cdr3_nt: TGTGCCAGCAGTACTAACACTGTGGCCGACGTCCTGACTTTC; cdr3_aa: CASSTNTVADVLTF
d_call: -; v_call: TRBV29-1; clone_size: -; j_call: TRBJ2-6; cdr3_nt: TGCAGCGTCCCCGGTCCCGGGGCCAACGTCCTGACTTTC; cdr3_aa: CSVPGPGANVLTF
d_call: -; v_call: TRBV20-1; clone_size: many; j_call: TRBJ1-2; cdr3_nt: TGCAGTGCTAAGCAACTGGCGGCTAACTATGGCTACACCTTC; cdr3_aa: CSAKQLAANYGYTF
d_call: TRBD1; v_call: TRBV4-1; clone_size: many; j_call: TRBJ1-1; cdr3_nt: TGCGCCAGCAGCCAAGATATTAACAGGGGACCTGAAGCTTTCTTT; cdr3_aa: CASSQDINRGPEAFF